Listed below are T cell receptor beta chains from one sample, sequenced in a study of blood T cell repertoires in COVID-19. Assay: immunoSEQ multiplex PCR; the TCRdb copy retains only in-frame clones and omits some. The sample yields about 74,000 clones, about 90% seen once. Source material: peripheral blood. These receptors were taken from a woman at least 80 years old with active or convalescent COVID-19. The CDR3 runs from the conserved cysteine through the conserved F or W. The order of the fields is V gene, J gene, D gene, clone size, CDR3 DNA, CDR3 protein. A D gene is named only where the DNA matches it firmly. The size of a clone is reported for some rows only, either as once, few or many, or as a class for expanded clones.

TRBV27,TRBJ1-1,NA,NA,TGTGCCAGCAGTCCGGTACCCGGGGGAGGCGACACTGAAGCTTTCTTT,CASSPVPGGGDTEAFF
TRBV7-9,TRBJ1-6,NA,NA,TGTGCCAGCAGCTTAGAGGCAGGATCAAATTCACCCCTCCACTTT,CASSLEAGSNSPLHF
TRBV12-5,TRBJ1-5,TRBD1,NA,TGTGCTAGTGGTCCCAGGGACAGGGGAAATCAGCCCCAGCATTTT,CASGPRDRGNQPQHF
TRBV5-6,TRBJ1-2,NA,NA,TGTGCCAGCTCCCTCAGGGCGTACGGTGTCGGGTATGGCTACACCTTC,CASSLRAYGVGYGYTF
TRBV7-9,TRBJ2-7,NA,once,TGTGCCAGCAGCTCCGGGGCGGGAAACTCCTACGAGCAGTACTTC,CASSSGAGNSYEQYF
TRBV1,TRBJ2-7,NA,NA,TGCACGAGCCCCGGGGGTTGTAGGTCCTACGAGCAGTACTTC,CTSPGGCRSYEQYF
TRBV4-1,TRBJ2-5,TRBD2,NA,TGCGCCAGCAGCCCCAGTCGAGGCAGCGGGGGAAGGAGACAAGAGACCCAGTACTTC,CASSPSRGSGGRRQETQYF
TRBV7-2,TRBJ1-3,TRBD1,NA,TGTGCCAGCAGCGCGGACAGGGGGACTGGAAACACCATATATTTT,CASSADRGTGNTIYF
TRBV6-2/TRBV6-3,TRBJ1-2,NA,NA,TGTGCCAGCAGTTACTCCGGAGCGGTGGGCTACACCTTC,CASSYSGAVGYTF
TRBV11-3,TRBJ2-7,NA,few,TGTGCCAGCAGCAGGGGCCCCTACGAGCAGTACTTC,CASSRGPYEQYF
TRBV24-1,TRBJ1-3,NA,NA,TGTGCCACCAGTGATTTGCGAGGGTCTGGAAACACCATATATTTT,CATSDLRGSGNTIYF
TRBV7-2,TRBJ1-4,NA,NA,TGTGCCAGCAGCCAAAGTCGGGTCCCAGAAAAACTGTTTTTT,CASSQSRVPEKLFF
TRBV11-3,TRBJ2-3,TRBD2,NA,TGTGCCAGCAGCTTAGTGGGAGGGTCAGATACGCAGTATTTT,CASSLVGGSDTQYF
TRBV7-2,TRBJ2-3,NA,NA,TGTGCCAGCAGCTTAGATCAGGGATCAGATACGCAGTATTTT,CASSLDQGSDTQYF
TRBV5-4,TRBJ1-2,TRBD1,NA,TGTGCCAGCAGGGGACAGGGTGAGTATGGCTACACCTTC,CASRGQGEYGYTF
TRBV19,TRBJ1-2,TRBD1,few,TGTGCCAGCCGGACAGGGTTCGGCGGCTACACCTTC,CASRTGFGGYTF
TRBV5-4,TRBJ2-7,NA,NA,TGTGCCAGCAGCTTGGATGGGACTCGATCTGGGGAGCAGTACTTC,CASSLDGTRSGEQYF
TRBV2,TRBJ2-2,NA,few,TGTGCCAGCAGTGTAAACAGGGATCCCGGGGAGCTGTTTTTT,CASSVNRDPGELFF
TRBV19,TRBJ1-6,NA,once,TGTGCCAGTACGGTTCGAGTATCCTATAATTCACCCCTCCACTTT,CASTVRVSYNSPLHF
TRBV6-4,TRBJ1-2,NA,NA,TGTGCCAGCAGTGACTACAAGAATGGCTACACCTTC,CASSDYKNGYTF
TRBV3-1/TRBV3-2,TRBJ2-7,TRBD2,NA,TGTGCCAGCCTCGGACTAGCGGAGGGATTGTGGTACTTC,CASLGLAEGLWYF
TRBV2,TRBJ2-3,NA,NA,TGTGCCAGCAGCCTAGAGCGGGCAGATACGCAGTATTTT,CASSLERADTQYF